A single T cell receptor (beta chain) is shown here with its context. This sample stems from a study of hypomethylating agent response in myelodysplastic syndrome. This CDR3 region has 15 residues. V lost 5 bases to trimming and J lost 7 bases; unmatched junction nucleotides: 9. Germline V gene lookup returns CDR1 MNHEY and CDR2 SVGAGI. TCRdb's copy holds only in-frame clones and misses some; the assay was immunoSEQ multiplex PCR. The data show thousands of clones, 82% seen once. The sequencing used bone marrow, collected before or after starting hypomethylating agent treatment for myelodysplastic syndrome (not recorded which). V usage is TRBV6-5 and J usage is TRBJ1-4, with TRBD1 matching 8 bases. This TCR was sampled from a human donor with myelodysplastic syndrome. CDR3 sequence (DNA): TGTGCCAGCAGTCGCGACAGGGGAGGGCCTGAAAAACTGTTTTTT. As protein: CASSRDRGGPEKLFF.